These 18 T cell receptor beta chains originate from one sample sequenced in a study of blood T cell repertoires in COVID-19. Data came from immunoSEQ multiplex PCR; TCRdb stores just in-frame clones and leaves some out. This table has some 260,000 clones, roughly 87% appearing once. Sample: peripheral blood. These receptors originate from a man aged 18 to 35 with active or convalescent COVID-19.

This CDR3 reads CASSEATGTEAFF. CDR3 nucleotides: TGTGCCAGCAGTGAAGCGACAGGCACTGAAGCTTTCTTT. The gene calls are TRBV2 and TRBJ1-1; D might be TRBD1 (6 bases). V lost 0 bases and J lost 4, with 6 bases in between. In germline, CDR1 is SNHLY, CDR2 FYNNEI. CDR3 length equals 13 residues.

CDR3: CASSLAQVYTF. The CDR3 DNA is TGCGCCAGCAGCTTGGCTCAGGTCTACACCTTC. The chain is built from TRBV5-1 and TRBJ1-2; D is ambiguous. Germline values: CDR1 SGHRS, CDR2 YFSETQ. Trimming shortened V by 0 bases and J by 10 bases, and 7 bases separated the two germline ends. The CDR3 consists of 11 residues.

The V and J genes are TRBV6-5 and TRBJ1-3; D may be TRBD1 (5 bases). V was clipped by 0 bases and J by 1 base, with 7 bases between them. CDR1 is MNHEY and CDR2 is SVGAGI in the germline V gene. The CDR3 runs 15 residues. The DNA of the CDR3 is TGTGCCAGCAGTTACTCCAGACAGTCTGGAAACACCATATATTTT. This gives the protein CASSYSRQSGNTIYF.

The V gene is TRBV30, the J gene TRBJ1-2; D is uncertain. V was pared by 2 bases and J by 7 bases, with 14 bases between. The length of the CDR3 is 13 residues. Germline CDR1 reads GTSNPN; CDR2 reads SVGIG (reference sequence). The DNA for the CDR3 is TGTGCCTGGAGTCACAGTCTCGGTGTTGGCTACACCTTC. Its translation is CAWSHSLGVGYTF.

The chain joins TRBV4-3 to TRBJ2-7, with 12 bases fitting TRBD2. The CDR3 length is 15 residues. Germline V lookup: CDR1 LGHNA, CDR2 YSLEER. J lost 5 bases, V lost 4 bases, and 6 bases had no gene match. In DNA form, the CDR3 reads TGCGCCAGCAGCCTGCGGACTAGCGGGATCGACGAGCAGTACTTC. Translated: CASSLRTSGIDEQYF.

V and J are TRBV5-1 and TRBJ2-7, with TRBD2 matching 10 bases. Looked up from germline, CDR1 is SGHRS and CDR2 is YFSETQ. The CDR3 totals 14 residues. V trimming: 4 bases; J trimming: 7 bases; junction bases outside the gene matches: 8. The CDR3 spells CASSLAGDIREQYF. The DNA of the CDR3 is TGCGCCAGCAGCCTAGCGGGGGATATTCGGGAGCAGTACTTC.

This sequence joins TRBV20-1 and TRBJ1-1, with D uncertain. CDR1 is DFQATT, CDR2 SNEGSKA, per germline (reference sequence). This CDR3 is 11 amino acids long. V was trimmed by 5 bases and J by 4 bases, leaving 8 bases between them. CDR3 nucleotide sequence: TGCAGTGCTGGGAGGATCACTGAAGCTTTCTTT. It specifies CSAGRITEAFF.

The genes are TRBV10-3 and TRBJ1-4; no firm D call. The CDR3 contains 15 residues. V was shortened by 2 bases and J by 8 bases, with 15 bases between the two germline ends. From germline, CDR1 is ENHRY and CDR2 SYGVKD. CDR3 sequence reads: CAISEVLGSREKLFF. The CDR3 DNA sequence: TGTGCCATCAGTGAGGTATTGGGGAGTCGGGAAAAACTGTTTTTT.

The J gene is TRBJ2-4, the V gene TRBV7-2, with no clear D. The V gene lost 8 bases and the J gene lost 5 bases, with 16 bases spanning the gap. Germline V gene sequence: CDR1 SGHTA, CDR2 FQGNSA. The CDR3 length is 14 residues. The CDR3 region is CASGERAAQNIQYF. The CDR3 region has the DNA TGTGCCAGCGGCGAGCGAGCTGCCCAAAACATTCAGTACTTC.

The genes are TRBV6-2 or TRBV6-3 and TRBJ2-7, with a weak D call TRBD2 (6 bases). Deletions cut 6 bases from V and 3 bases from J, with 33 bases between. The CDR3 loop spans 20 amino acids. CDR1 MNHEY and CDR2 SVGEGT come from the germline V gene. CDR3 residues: CASSSQPGLRSMPALYEQYF. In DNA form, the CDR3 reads TGTGCCAGCAGCTCTCAACCGGGACTTAGATCAATGCCGGCCCTCTACGAGCAGTACTTC.

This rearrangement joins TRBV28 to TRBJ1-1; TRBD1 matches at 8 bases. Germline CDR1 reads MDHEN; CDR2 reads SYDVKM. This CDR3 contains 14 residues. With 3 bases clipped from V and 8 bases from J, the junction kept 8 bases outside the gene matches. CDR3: CASSFRTGGGEAFF. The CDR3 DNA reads TGTGCCAGCAGTTTCAGAACAGGGGGAGGAGAAGCTTTCTTT.

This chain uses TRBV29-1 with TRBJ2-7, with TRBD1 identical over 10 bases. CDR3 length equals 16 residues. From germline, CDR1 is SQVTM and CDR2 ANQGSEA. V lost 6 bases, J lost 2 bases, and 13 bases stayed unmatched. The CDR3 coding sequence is TGCAGCGTGCTGAAATGGACAGGGGGACTAACCTACGAGCAGTACTTC. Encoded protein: CSVLKWTGGLTYEQYF.

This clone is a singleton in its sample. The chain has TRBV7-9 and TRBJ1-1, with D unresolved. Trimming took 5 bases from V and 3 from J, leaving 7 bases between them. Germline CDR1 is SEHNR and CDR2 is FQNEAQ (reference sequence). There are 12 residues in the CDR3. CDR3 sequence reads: CASSPGYTEAFF. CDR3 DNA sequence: TGTGCCAGCAGCCCCGGTTACACTGAAGCTTTCTTT.

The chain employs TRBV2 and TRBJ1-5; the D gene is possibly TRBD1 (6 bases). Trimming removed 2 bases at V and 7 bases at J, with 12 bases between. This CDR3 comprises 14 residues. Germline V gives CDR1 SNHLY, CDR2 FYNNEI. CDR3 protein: CASSEQGSGQPQHF. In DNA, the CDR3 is TGTGCCAGCAGTGAACAGGGGTCCGGGCAGCCCCAGCATTTT.

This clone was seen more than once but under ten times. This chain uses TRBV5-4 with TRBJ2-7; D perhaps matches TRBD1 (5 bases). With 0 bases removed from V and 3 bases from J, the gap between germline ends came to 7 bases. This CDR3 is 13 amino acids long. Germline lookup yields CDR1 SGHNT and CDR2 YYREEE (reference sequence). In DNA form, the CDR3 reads TGTGCCAGCAGCTTGGACAGGCACTACGAGCAGTACTTC. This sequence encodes CASSLDRHYEQYF.

As DNA, the CDR3 is TGTGCCAGCAGCTCCCGGGAGGGGACAGGGGTAATGAACACTGAAGCTTTCTTT. It translates to CASSSREGTGVMNTEAFF. V and J are TRBV5-4 and TRBJ1-1; TRBD1 aligns across 10 bases. V dropped 3 bases and J dropped 0; count of bases not matched to a gene: 11. The CDR3 spans 18 residues. In germline, CDR1 is SGHNT, CDR2 YYREEE (reference sequence).

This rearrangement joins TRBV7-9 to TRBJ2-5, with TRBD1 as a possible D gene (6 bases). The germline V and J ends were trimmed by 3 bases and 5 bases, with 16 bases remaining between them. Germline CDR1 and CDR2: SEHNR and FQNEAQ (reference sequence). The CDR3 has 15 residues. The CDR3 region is CASSLVLGGSETQYF. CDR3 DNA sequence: TGTGCCAGCAGCTTGGTATTAGGGGGAAGCGAGACCCAGTACTTC.

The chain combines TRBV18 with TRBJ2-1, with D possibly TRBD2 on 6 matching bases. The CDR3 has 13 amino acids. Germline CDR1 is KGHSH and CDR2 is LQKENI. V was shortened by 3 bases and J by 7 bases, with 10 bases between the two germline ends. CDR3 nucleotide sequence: TGTGCCAGCTCACCGACTAGAATGAATGAGCAGTTCTTC. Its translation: CASSPTRMNEQFF.